This is a list of T cell receptor beta chains from one sample in a study of shared clonotypes between healthy human individuals. Profiled with immunoSEQ multiplex PCR; TCRdb holds only in-frame clones, not every one. The top ten hold 0.36% of the sample, which has 2 million to 3 million clones, approximately 94% seen once. Sequencing was carried out using naive CD4+ T cells from PBMCs. All receptors come from a man younger than 30 in good health. Some clones in this sample may be carry-over from other donors' samples. The CDR3 runs from the conserved cysteine through the conserved F or W. Each record gives: V gene, D gene, clone size, J gene, CDR3 DNA, CDR3 protein. The D gene is left open where the match is weak. For some rows the clone size is stated as once, few or many, or as a class when expanded; others skip it.

TRBV10-1	-	-	TRBJ2-7	TGCGCCAGCAGAGGAGGCCAGGCCTTGAGCTCCTACGAGCAGTACTTC	CASRGGQALSSYEQYF
TRBV5-1	TRBD1	-	TRBJ2-7	TGCGCCAGCAGACCTGGCCCGGCAGGGGGTAAAACCGCCCTCCTGAGCTCCTACGAGCAGTACTTC	CASRPGPAGGKTALLSSYEQYF
TRBV2	TRBD1	few	TRBJ1-5	TGTGCCAGCAGTACACAGGGGCATCAGCCCCAGCATTTT	CASSTQGHQPQHF
TRBV19	TRBD2	-	TRBJ2-7	TGTGCCAGTAAATCGACTAGCGCTACCTCCTCGTCCGAGCAGTACTTC	CASKSTSATSSSEQYF
TRBV5-4	-	once	TRBJ1-5	TGTGCCAGCAGCTTGGCGGGGGACGGCAATCAGCCCCAGCATTTT	CASSLAGDGNQPQHF
TRBV7-3	TRBD2	few	TRBJ2-1	TGTGCCAGCAGCTTACTAGCGGGAGGGTACAATGAGCAGTTCTTC	CASSLLAGGYNEQFF
TRBV11-1	-	-	TRBJ1-1	TGTGCCAGCACCCTAGCCCAAGCGCCGCGGGACACTGAAGCTTTCTTT	CASTLAQAPRDTEAFF
TRBV18	-	-	TRBJ2-7	TGTGCCAGCTCACCGGACCCCTACGAGCAGTACTTC	CASSPDPYEQYF
TRBV5-1	TRBD1	-	TRBJ2-7	TGCGCCAGCAGCCAGACAGGGAGCAGCTCCTACGAGCAGTACTTC	CASSQTGSSSYEQYF
TRBV7-6	TRBD1	-	TRBJ2-5	TGTGCCAGCAGCCCTAGACAGGGGCAAGAGACCCAGTACTTC	CASSPRQGQETQYF